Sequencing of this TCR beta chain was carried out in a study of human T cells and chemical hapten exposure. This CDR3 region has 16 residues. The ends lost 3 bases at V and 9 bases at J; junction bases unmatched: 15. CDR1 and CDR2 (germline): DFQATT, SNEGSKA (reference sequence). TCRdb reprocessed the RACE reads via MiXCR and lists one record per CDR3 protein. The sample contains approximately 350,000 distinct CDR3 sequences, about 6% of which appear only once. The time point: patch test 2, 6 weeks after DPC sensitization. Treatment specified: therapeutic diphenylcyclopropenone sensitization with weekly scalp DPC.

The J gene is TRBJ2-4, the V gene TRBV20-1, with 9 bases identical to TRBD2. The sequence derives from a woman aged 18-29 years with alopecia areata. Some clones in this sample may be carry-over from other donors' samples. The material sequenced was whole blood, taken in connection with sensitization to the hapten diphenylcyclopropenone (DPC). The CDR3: CSASKPGRTSAGIQYF. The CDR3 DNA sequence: TGCAGTGCTAGTAAACCGGGAAGGACTAGCGCCGGCATTCAGTACTTC.